Below, 5 T cell receptor beta chains from the same sample are listed, as sequenced in a study of ipilimumab plus nivolumab after autologous stem cell transplantation. Produced via immunoSEQ multiplex PCR; TCRdb's table is partial and in-frame only. The sample consists of 8,500 to 10,000 clones, 60% to 75% of them appearing once. The source was PBMCs, collected in a trial of ipilimumab plus nivolumab as post-transplant consolidation. The receptor set was obtained from a female donor with multiple myeloma.

This chain links TRBV5-1 with TRBJ2-3; possible D gene TRBD1, 6 bases. Germline V gene lookup returns CDR1 SGHRS and CDR2 YFSETQ. Trimming removed 4 bases from V and 2 bases from J, with 14 bases in between. The CDR3 loop spans 15 amino acids. The CDR3 here is CASSPDSPYTDTQYF. DNA for the CDR3: TGCGCCAGCAGCCCGGACAGCCCTTACACAGATACGCAGTATTTT. The full variable domain, in which reference TRBV5-1 and TRBJ2-3 provide the parts outside the CDR3, is KAGVTQTPRYLIKTRGQQVTLSCSPISGHRSVSWYQQTPGQGLQFLFEYFSETQRNKGNFPGRFSGRQFSNSRSEMNVSTLELGDSALYLCASSPDSPYTDTQYFGPGTRLTVL.

The V gene is TRBV2, the J gene TRBJ1-4; tentatively, D is TRBD1 (6 bases). Looked up from germline, CDR1 is SNHLY and CDR2 is FYNNEI. Deletions cut 2 bases from V and 8 bases from J, with 15 bases between. The CDR3 consists of 15 residues. CDR3 residues: CASSEHRGVFEKLFF. Here the CDR3 DNA reads TGTGCCAGCAGTGAACATAGGGGGGTATTCGAAAAACTGTTTTTT.

The rearrangement links TRBV27 to TRBJ1-2; D possibly corresponds to TRBD1 (6 bases). CDR1 MNHEY and CDR2 SMNVEV come from the germline V gene (reference sequence). The CDR3 has 16 residues. The V gene lost 5 bases and the J gene lost 4 bases, with 20 bases spanning the gap. The CDR3 reads CASSVRGGGAIYGYTF. Written as DNA, the CDR3 is TGTGCCAGCAGTGTTAGGGGGGGCGGTGCGATCTATGGCTACACCTTC.

This clone was seen a handful of times. The chain couples TRBV19 to TRBJ2-3; tentatively, D is TRBD1 or TRBD2 (6 bases each). The CDR3 consists of 15 residues. V shed 4 bases and J shed 3 bases, with 14 bases lying between them. Germline lookup yields CDR1 LNHDA and CDR2 SQIVND (reference sequence). CDR3 in amino acids: CASSTSQGRTDTQYF. The CDR3, as DNA: TGTGCCAGTAGTACTTCCCAGGGGAGGACAGATACGCAGTATTTT.

The chain uses TRBV10-2 and TRBJ2-2; D not certain. Germline V gene sequence: CDR1 WSHSY, CDR2 SAAADI. This CDR3 spans 11 amino acids. V lost 6 bases, J lost 8 bases, and 7 bases lay in between. In nucleotides, the CDR3 is TGCGCCAGCAGCAAAAGTGGGGAGCTGTTTTTT. It is translated as CASSKSGELFF.